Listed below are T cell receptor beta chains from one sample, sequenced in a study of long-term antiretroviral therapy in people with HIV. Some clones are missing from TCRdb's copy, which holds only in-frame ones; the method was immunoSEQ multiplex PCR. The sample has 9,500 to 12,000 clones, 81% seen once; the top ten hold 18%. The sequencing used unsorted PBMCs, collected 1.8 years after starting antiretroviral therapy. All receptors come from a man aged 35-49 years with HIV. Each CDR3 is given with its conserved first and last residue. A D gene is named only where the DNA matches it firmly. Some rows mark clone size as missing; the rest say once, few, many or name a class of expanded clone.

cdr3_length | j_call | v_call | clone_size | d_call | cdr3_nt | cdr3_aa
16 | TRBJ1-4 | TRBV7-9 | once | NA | TGTGCCAGCAGCTTATTGGGAGCCGGGACTAATGAAAAACTGTTTTTT | CASSLLGAGTNEKLFF
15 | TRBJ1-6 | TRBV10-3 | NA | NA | TGTGCCATCAGTGACGGGACCTTGGTCCTATCACCCCTCCACTTT | CAISDGTLVLSPLHF
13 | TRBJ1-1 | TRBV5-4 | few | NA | TGTGCCAGCAGCTTGGCGGAGGCAGCTGAAGCTTTCTTT | CASSLAEAAEAFF
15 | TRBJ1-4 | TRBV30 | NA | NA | TGTGCCTGGAGTGAGAAGGGATTAACTAATGAAAAACTGTTTTTT | CAWSEKGLTNEKLFF
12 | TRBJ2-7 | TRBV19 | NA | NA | TGTGCCAGTAGTCACCTAGTTTACGAGCAGTACTTC | CASSHLVYEQYF
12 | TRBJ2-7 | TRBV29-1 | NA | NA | TGCAGCTACAGGGTTGGCAACTACGAGCAGTACTTC | CSYRVGNYEQYF
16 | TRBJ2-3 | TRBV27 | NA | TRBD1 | TGTGCCAGCAGTTTATTGGGCAGGGGGAACACAGATACGCAGTATTTT | CASSLLGRGNTDTQYF
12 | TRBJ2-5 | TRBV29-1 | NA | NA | TGCAGCGTTGTAAGCAGGGAAGAGACCCAGTACTTC | CSVVSREETQYF
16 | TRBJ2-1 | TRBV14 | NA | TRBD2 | TGTGCCAGCAGCCAGTCTGGGACTAGCGGCTACAATGAGCAGTTCTTC | CASSQSGTSGYNEQFF
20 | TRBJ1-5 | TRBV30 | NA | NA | TGTGCCTGGAGTCCATCCCCCGGGATCAAGGTATTCAAGAGCAATCAGCCCCAGCATTTT | CAWSPSPGIKVFKSNQPQHF
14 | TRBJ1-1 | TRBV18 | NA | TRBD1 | TGTGCCAGCTCACAAACGACAGGGCAGCTTGAAGCTTTCTTT | CASSQTTGQLEAFF
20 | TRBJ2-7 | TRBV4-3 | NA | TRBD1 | TGCGCCAGCAGCCAGCCCGGGACAGGTTCTCCTACCAGCTTCTCCTACGAGCAGTACTTC | CASSQPGTGSPTSFSYEQYF
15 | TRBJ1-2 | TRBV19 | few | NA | TGTGCCAGTAGTATCTCGAACTGGGACGACTATGGCTACACCTTC | CASSISNWDDYGYTF
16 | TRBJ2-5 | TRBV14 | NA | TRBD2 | TGTGCCAGCAGCCCTAGACTAGCGTGGGATTCAGAGACCCAGTACTTC | CASSPRLAWDSETQYF
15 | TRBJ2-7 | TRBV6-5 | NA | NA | TGTGCCAGCAGGAAAGGTGGCGGAGCAGACTACGAGCAGTACTTC | CASRKGGGADYEQYF
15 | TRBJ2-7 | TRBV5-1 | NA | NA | TGCGCCAGCAGCGTTAGCGGAACACCTACCTACGAGCAGTACTTC | CASSVSGTPTYEQYF
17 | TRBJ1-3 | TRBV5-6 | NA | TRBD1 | TGTGCCAGCAGCTTGGTCCGGGACAGTGACTCTGGAAACACCATATATTTT | CASSLVRDSDSGNTIYF
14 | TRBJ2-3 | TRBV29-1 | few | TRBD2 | TGCAGCGTTGATGGAGCGGGAGGGATAGATACGCAGTATTTT | CSVDGAGGIDTQYF
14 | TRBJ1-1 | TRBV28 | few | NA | TGTGCCAGCAGTACCCCCGGGTTGGACACTGAAGCTTTCTTT | CASSTPGLDTEAFF
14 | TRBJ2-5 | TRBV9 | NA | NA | TGTGCCAGCAGCGTAGGAGGAAAACAAGAGACCCAGTACTTC | CASSVGGKQETQYF
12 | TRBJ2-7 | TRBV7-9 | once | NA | TGTGCCAGCAGCTTAGGTTCCTACGAGCAGTACTTC | CASSLGSYEQYF
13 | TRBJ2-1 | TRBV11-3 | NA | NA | TGTGCCAGCAGCTTGAACATATACAATGAGCAGTTCTTC | CASSLNIYNEQFF
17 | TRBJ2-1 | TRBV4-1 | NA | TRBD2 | TGCGCCAGCAGCCAAGATTTTAGGGACTACCTATACAATGAGCAGTTCTTC | CASSQDFRDYLYNEQFF
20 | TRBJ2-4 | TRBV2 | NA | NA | TGTGCCAGCAGTGAAGGTCAAACGGGTTCCTACGTCCTAGCCAAAAACATTCAGTACTTC | CASSEGQTGSYVLAKNIQYF
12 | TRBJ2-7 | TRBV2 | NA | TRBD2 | TGTGCCGCCAAGGGAGGGGAGTACGAGCAGTACTTC | CAAKGGEYEQYF